This passage covers 20 T cell receptor beta chains from one sample sequenced in a study of T-cell memory formation after mild COVID-19. TCRdb redid the calling of the 5' RACE reads with MiXCR, one entry per CDR3 protein. The table shows around 160,000 distinct CDR3 sequences, with 11% occurring only once. The sample taken for sequencing was PBMCs or a T cell subset sorted from them (not recorded which). The receptor set was obtained from a man between 18 and 29 years old who had mild COVID-19 (a few samples of this study predate the infection). Cell type and time point are not known.

The chain employs TRBV7-9 and TRBJ1-2, with TRBD1 as a possible D gene (5 bases). Between the trimmed V and J ends, which lost 1 base and 8 bases, there was a span of 11 bases. This CDR3 contains 13 residues. Germline V gene lookup returns CDR1 SEHNR and CDR2 FQNEAQ (reference sequence). The CDR3 sequence: CASSLDAGDGYTF. CDR3 coding DNA: TGTGCCAGCAGCTTAGATGCGGGGGACGGCTACACCTTC.

The CDR3 loop is CASSPSSSYVLTF. CDR3 coding DNA: TGTGCCAGCAGCCCGAGCTCGTCTTACGTCCTGACTTTC. This chain connects TRBV7-2 to TRBJ2-6; D gene uncertain. Germline V gene data show CDR1 as SGHTA and CDR2 as FQGNSA. V was trimmed by 5 bases and J by 11 bases, leaving 13 bases between them. This CDR3 spans 13 amino acids. Supplemented by reference TRBV7-2 and TRBJ2-6, the full variable domain reads GAGVSQSPSNKVTEKGKDVELRCDPISGHTALYWYRQSLGQGLEFLIYFQGNSAPDKSGLPSDRFSAERTGGSVSTLTIQRTQQEDSAVYLCASSPSSSYVLTFGAGSRLTVL.

The rearrangement links TRBV4-3 to TRBJ2-5; 13 nucleotides agree with TRBD2. CDR3 length equals 16 residues. Germline CDR1 reads LGHNA; CDR2 reads YSLEER. Losses at the gene ends were 4 bases for V and 2 bases for J; bases not matched to a gene: 4. The CDR3 DNA is TGCGCCAGCAGCCCGGGACTAGCGGGATGGCAAGAGACCCAGTACTTC. It translates to CASSPGLAGWQETQYF.

This clonotype came up a few times. The J gene is TRBJ1-2, the V gene TRBV6-6, with D possibly matching TRBD1 (6 bases). The CDR3 runs 14 residues. The V and J ends lost 2 bases and 4 bases respectively, with 11 bases between them. Looked up from germline, CDR1 is MNHNY and CDR2 is SVGAGI (reference sequence). CDR3: CASSYQGQFYGYTF. DNA of the CDR3: TGTGCCAGCAGTTACCAAGGACAGTTCTATGGCTACACCTTC.

This clonotype was seen a few times. CDR3 coding DNA: TGTGCCAGCAGGATGATAGCGGGGGGTAGAGAGACCCAGTACTTC. Encoded protein: CASRMIAGGRETQYF. This chain links TRBV7-2 with TRBJ2-5; 10 bases align to TRBD2. V shed 6 bases and J 4 bases; nucleotides not matched to a gene: 8. The CDR3 runs 15 residues. Germline CDR1 reads SGHTA; CDR2 reads FQGNSA. The full variable domain, with the rest looked up from reference TRBV7-2 and TRBJ2-5, is GAGVSQSPSNKVTEKGKDVELRCDPISGHTALYWYRQSLGQGLEFLIYFQGNSAPDKSGLPSDRFSAERTGGSVSTLTIQRTQQEDSAVYLCASRMIAGGRETQYFGPGTRLLVL.

The chain uses TRBV7-2 and TRBJ2-2; D may match TRBD1 or TRBD2 (6 bases each). V was shortened by 8 bases and J by 5 bases, with 15 bases between the two germline ends. This CDR3 comprises 14 residues. From germline, CDR1 is SGHTA and CDR2 FQGNSA. The CDR3 reads CASARGLQTGELFF. CDR3 sequence (DNA): TGTGCCAGCGCCCGGGGGCTGCAAACCGGGGAGCTGTTTTTT.

This clonotype has only a few counts. The chain has TRBV24-1 and TRBJ1-1; TRBD1 agrees at 10 bases. Per germline, CDR1 KGHDR and CDR2 SFDVKD. J gave up 0 bases and V 8 bases, and 11 bases lay outside the gene matches. There are 17 residues in the CDR3. In DNA form, the CDR3 reads TGTGCCACCACAATCCCGAGACAGGGGGCGATGAACACTGAAGCTTTCTTT. It translates to CATTIPRQGAMNTEAFF.

The chain carries TRBV2 and TRBJ2-7; perhaps TRBD2 as D (5 bases). CDR1 and CDR2 from the germline V gene are SNHLY and FYNNEI. Deletions cut 2 bases from V and 6 bases from J, with 17 bases between. The length of the CDR3 is 15 residues. The CDR3 region is CASSERGGSRREQYF. The CDR3 nucleotides are TGTGCCAGCAGTGAACGGGGTGGTAGTCGACGCGAGCAGTACTTC.

The chain employs TRBV6-4 and TRBJ2-1; TRBD2 matches at 8 bases. CDR3 length equals 13 residues. Germline lookup yields CDR1 MRHNA and CDR2 SNTAGT. V shed 5 bases and J 7 bases; nucleotides not matched to a gene: 4. The CDR3 spells CASSIGLANEQFF. CDR3 DNA: TGTGCCAGCAGTATCGGACTAGCTAATGAGCAGTTCTTC.

This clonotype was counted a few times. The chain couples TRBV11-2 to TRBJ1-2; D gene ambiguous. V was shortened by 3 bases and J by 5 bases, with 10 bases between the two germline ends. This CDR3 has 13 amino acids. The V gene's germline CDR1 is SGHAT and CDR2 FQNNGV. The CDR3 nucleotides are TGTGCCAGCAGCTTCGGAACCCCGTATGGCTACACCTTC. Translated: CASSFGTPYGYTF.

The chain has TRBV20-1 and TRBJ1-2; no definite D call. The germline V gene has CDR1 DFQATT and CDR2 SNEGSKA (reference sequence). The CDR3 runs 11 residues. Trimming cost V 8 bases and J 7 bases, with 14 bases left between them. CDR3 nucleotide sequence: TGCAGTACTACCAACCCGTTTGGCTACACCTTC. Its protein is CSTTNPFGYTF.

This clonotype has only a few counts. The chain recombines TRBV7-2 with TRBJ2-3; D remains ambiguous. The V end was cut by 8 bases, the J end by 12 bases, with 9 bases between. The germline V gene has CDR1 SGHTA and CDR2 FQGNSA. This CDR3 contains 9 residues. The CDR3 is CASGAAQYF. The CDR3, as DNA: TGTGCCAGCGGAGCTGCACAGTATTTT.

This clonotype was counted only a few times. The chain links TRBV5-1 to TRBJ2-5; TRBD2 matches 7 bases. V lost 2 bases and J lost 4; bases outside the gene matches: 11. The CDR3 sequence is 16 residues long. Germline CDR1 is SGHRS and CDR2 is YFSETQ. CDR3 loop: CASSFFEVGGRETQYF. Here the CDR3 DNA reads TGCGCCAGCAGCTTCTTCGAGGTGGGAGGGCGAGAGACCCAGTACTTC.

This chain joins TRBV5-1 and TRBJ1-5, with D possibly being TRBD1 (5 bases). This CDR3 region has 15 residues. Germline V gives CDR1 SGHRS, CDR2 YFSETQ. Trimming stripped 2 bases from V and 0 bases from J, with 9 bases between. The CDR3 loop is CASSFGTTSNQPQHF. The CDR3 DNA reads as TGCGCCAGCAGCTTTGGGACGACTAGCAATCAGCCCCAGCATTTT.

The chain combines TRBV6-2 or TRBV6-3 with TRBJ1-2; D not resolved. The CDR3 is made up of 14 amino acids. CDR1 is MNHEY and CDR2 is SVGEGT in the germline V gene. V dropped 2 bases and J dropped 2 bases, with 9 bases sitting between them. The CDR3 protein is CASSYTGINYGYTF. The DNA for the CDR3 is TGTGCCAGCAGTTACACCGGAATAAACTATGGCTACACCTTC.

This clonotype showed up just a few times. V usage is TRBV10-3 and J usage is TRBJ2-3; 8 bases match TRBD2. Germline V gene data show CDR1 as ENHRY and CDR2 as SYGVKD. V dropped 0 bases and J dropped 1; count of bases not matched to a gene: 3. This CDR3 is 16 amino acids long. The chain's CDR3 is CAISESLRGGTDTQYF. The CDR3 region has the DNA TGTGCCATCAGTGAGTCTTTGCGGGGGGGCACAGATACGCAGTATTTT.

The chain links TRBV20-1 to TRBJ2-2; 8 nucleotides match TRBD1. The V segment lost 2 bases and the J segment 1 base; nucleotides outside the gene matches: 6. The germline CDR1 and CDR2 sequences are DFQATT and SNEGSKA (reference sequence). The CDR3 is 16 residues long. The CDR3 nucleotides are TGCAGTGCTAGAAACCCCGGGACAGGGAACACCGGGGAGCTGTTTTTT. This translates into CSARNPGTGNTGELFF.

This clonotype has more than one count but fewer than ten. V usage is TRBV7-9 and J usage is TRBJ2-6; tentatively, D is TRBD2 (7 bases). From germline, CDR1 is SEHNR and CDR2 FQNEAQ (reference sequence). Trimming left V 5 bases short and J 2 bases short, with 16 bases between. CDR3 size: 17 residues. The CDR3 DNA reads as TGTGCCAGCAGCCGCCGCGGGGGCCTCGCTGGGGCCAACGTCCTGACTTTC. This codes for CASSRRGGLAGANVLTF.

The chain carries TRBV5-1 and TRBJ2-6; D perhaps matches TRBD1 (5 bases). The CDR3 is made up of 17 amino acids. V shed 4 bases and J shed 0 bases, with 14 bases lying between them. CDR1 and CDR2 from the germline V gene are SGHRS and YFSETQ. As DNA, the CDR3 is TGCGCCAGCAGCCGGGCAGGGTTAGTCTCTGGGGCCAACGTCCTGACTTTC. Translating it yields CASSRAGLVSGANVLTF.

The chain has TRBV6-2 or TRBV6-3 and TRBJ2-6, with D hard to call. The CDR3 totals 14 residues. The germline gives CDR1 MNHEY, CDR2 SVGEGT. V was pared by 7 bases and J by 2 bases, with 9 bases between. CDR3 bases: TGTGCCAGCAAGGACGGTCCTGGGGCCAACGTCCTGACTTTC. Its translation is CASKDGPGANVLTF.